The 10 T cell receptor beta chains reported below all come from one sample, sequenced in a study of control samples from healthy donors and cancer patients. Sequencing was performed with immunoSEQ multiplex PCR; in TCRdb, only in-frame clones are kept and a portion is missing. Among fewer than 200,000 clones, approximately 92% were seen once, and the ten largest hold roughly 4.3%. The specimen sequenced was blood. The receptors stem from an older woman in good health.

This clone turned up a few times. This rearrangement joins TRBV2 to TRBJ1-6, with D maybe TRBD1 (6 bases). The CDR3 is made up of 15 amino acids. V was shortened by 6 bases and J by 9 bases, with 18 bases between the two germline ends. Germline lookup yields CDR1 SNHLY and CDR2 FYNNEI. The CDR3 region is CASSASSGAASPLHF. CDR3 nucleotides: TGTGCCAGCAGCGCCTCGTCGGGGGCAGCTTCACCCCTCCACTTT.

This clone was observed a single time. CDR3 nucleotides: TGTGCCATCAGTGAGTACGGGACACCTAATTCACCCCTCCACTTT. Its translation: CAISEYGTPNSPLHF. The chain has TRBV10-3 and TRBJ1-6; maybe TRBD1 (6 bases). Germline CDR1 ENHRY, CDR2 SYGVKD. V lost 1 base, J lost 6 bases, and 10 bases lay in between. The CDR3 loop spans 15 amino acids.

J is TRBJ1-1 and V is TRBV11-2, with TRBD1 as a possible D gene (5 bases). V was cut by 4 bases and J by 3 bases, with 12 bases left in between. The CDR3 runs 14 residues. Per germline, CDR1 SGHAT and CDR2 FQNNGV. In DNA form, the CDR3 reads TGTGCCAGCAGCTGGGGACCGGAATACACTGAAGCTTTCTTT. This gives the protein CASSWGPEYTEAFF.

This clone has just a few counts. The rearrangement joins TRBV6-6 to TRBJ1-2, with D perhaps matching TRBD1 (5 bases). Germline CDR1 reads MNHNY; CDR2 reads SVGAGI (reference sequence). This CDR3 has 14 residues. V lost 4 bases, J lost 0 bases, and 9 bases lay in between. CDR3 sequence reads: CASSWARANYGYTF. Here the CDR3 DNA reads TGTGCCAGCAGTTGGGCCAGGGCTAACTATGGCTACACCTTC.

The rearrangement links TRBV3-1 (or the pseudogene TRBV3-2) to TRBJ2-3, with a possible D match to TRBD2 (6 bases). The CDR3 is made up of 16 amino acids. The V and J ends lost 0 bases and 4 bases respectively, with 14 bases between them. Germline values: CDR1 LGHDT, CDR2 YNNKEL (reference sequence). CDR3: CASSQDPGGSADTQYF. The CDR3 DNA sequence: TGTGCCAGCAGCCAAGATCCCGGGGGTTCGGCAGATACGCAGTATTTT.

The chain combines TRBV2 with TRBJ1-5; D is undetermined. CDR3 length: 18 residues. The V gene's germline CDR1 is SNHLY and CDR2 FYNNEI. Trimming pared 9 bases from V and 0 bases from J, leaving 24 bases between. The CDR3 loop reads CASAGPGGKSLSNQPQHF. For the CDR3, the DNA is TGTGCCAGTGCAGGTCCTGGAGGGAAATCCCTTAGCAATCAGCCCCAGCATTTT. Drawing the rest from reference TRBV2 and TRBJ1-5, the complete variable domain is EPEVTQTPSHQVTQMGQEVILRCVPISNHLYFYWYRQILGQKVEFLVSFYNNEISEKSEIFDDQFSVERPDGSNFTLKIRSTKLEDSAMYFCASAGPGGKSLSNQPQHFGDGTRLSIL.

This sequence joins TRBV29-1 and TRBJ1-2, with TRBD1 matching 7 bases. The CDR3 runs 12 residues. The J segment lost 4 bases and the V segment lost 5 bases, leaving 4 bases of the junction unmatched. Per the germline V gene, CDR1 is SQVTM and CDR2 is ANQGSEA. DNA for the CDR3: TGCAGCGTTAGGACAGGAGGCTATGGCTACACCTTC. Amino acids: CSVRTGGYGYTF.

In its sample, this clone was seen a few times. The V and J genes are TRBV12-3 or TRBV12-4 and TRBJ1-2; D not certain. The CDR3 has 13 amino acids. V dropped 2 bases and J dropped 4 bases, with 8 bases sitting between them. CDR3 in amino acids: CASSLSMSYGYTF. The CDR3 nucleotides read TGTGCCAGCAGTTTAAGCATGAGCTATGGCTACACCTTC.

V usage is TRBV18 and J usage is TRBJ2-7; 8 nucleotides align to TRBD1. Germline assignment: CDR1 KGHSH and CDR2 LQKENI. With V trimmed by 3 bases and J by 4 bases, 5 bases remained unmatched. This CDR3 has 14 amino acids. CDR3 DNA sequence: TGTGCCAGCTCACCGGCAACAGGGGGTTACGAGCAGTACTTC. Its translation: CASSPATGGYEQYF.

The genes are TRBV5-4 and TRBJ1-2; TRBD1 agrees at 8 bases. The CDR3 runs to 15 residues. V was clipped by 3 bases and J by 3 bases; unmatched bases: 7. CDR1 is SGHNT, CDR2 YYREEE, per germline (reference sequence). The CDR3 bases are TGTGCCAGCAGCTCCGCCGGGGGACAGGACTATGGCTACACCTTC. This gives the protein CASSSAGGQDYGYTF.